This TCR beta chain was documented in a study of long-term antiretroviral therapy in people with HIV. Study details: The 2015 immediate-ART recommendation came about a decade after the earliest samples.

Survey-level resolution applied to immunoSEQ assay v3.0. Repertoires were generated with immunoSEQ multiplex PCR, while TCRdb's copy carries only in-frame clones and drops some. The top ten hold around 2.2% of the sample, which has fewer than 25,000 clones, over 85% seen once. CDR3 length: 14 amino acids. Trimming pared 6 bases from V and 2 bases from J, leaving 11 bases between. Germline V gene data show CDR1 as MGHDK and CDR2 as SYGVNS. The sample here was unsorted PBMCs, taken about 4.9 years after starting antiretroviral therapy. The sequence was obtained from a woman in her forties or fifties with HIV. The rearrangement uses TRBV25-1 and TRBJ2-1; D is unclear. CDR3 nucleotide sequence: TGTGCCAGCAGCCAGCGAGGTCCCTACAATGAGCAGTTCTTC. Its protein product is CASSQRGPYNEQFF.